The present T cell receptor (beta chain) was sequenced within a study of CD8+CD57+ T cells in acquired aplastic anemia. Study information: An average of approximately 3.2 ug of DNA was obtained from sorted CD4+ and CD8+ cells. In CD4+ cells, healthy donors produced an average of approximately 11 million reads. Findings and limits, study-wide: It was found that approximately 29 CD8+ CDR3 sequences were shared between patients and controls. Simpson's diversity of CD8+ cells was not significantly different in patients compared with controls.

In regard to this clonotype: The antigen remains undetermined. Possible read error: a much larger clone is one base away. Because it lacks the conserved phenylalanine or tryptophan at the end, this CDR3 is likely a read error.

CDR1 and CDR2 (germline): SGDLS, YYNGEE. CDR3 size: 15 residues. V lost 3 bases, J lost 7 bases, and 12 bases stayed unmatched. Genomic DNA acted as the template from which TCR beta VDJ combination and CDR3 sequence profiling were carried out. TCRdb redid the calling of the reads with MiXCR, one entry per CDR3 protein. The data show some 180,000 distinct CDR3 sequences, 35% to 50% seen once. This chain uses TRBV9 with TRBJ2-5, with 7 bases aligning to TRBD1. The specimen was sorted CD4+, CD8+, or CD8+CD57+ T cells (not recorded which) from PBMCs. This receptor was taken from a human donor in good health. This CDR3 is CASSAYTGTEVTQYL. CDR3 in DNA: TGTGCCAGCAGCGCTTATACCGGGACAGAAGTGACCCAGTACCTC.